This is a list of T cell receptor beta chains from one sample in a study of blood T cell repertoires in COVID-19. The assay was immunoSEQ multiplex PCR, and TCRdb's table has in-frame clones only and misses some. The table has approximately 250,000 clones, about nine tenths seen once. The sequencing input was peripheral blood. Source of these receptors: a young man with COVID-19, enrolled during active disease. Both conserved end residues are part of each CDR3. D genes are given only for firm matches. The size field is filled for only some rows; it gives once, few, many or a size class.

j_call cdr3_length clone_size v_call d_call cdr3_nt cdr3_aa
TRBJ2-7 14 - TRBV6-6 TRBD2 TGTGCCAGCGCGGGGACTAGCGGCTCCTACGAGCAGTACTTC CASAGTSGSYEQYF
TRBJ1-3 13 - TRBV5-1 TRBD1 TGCGCCAGCCGGACAGGGGAAGGAAACACCATATATTTT CASRTGEGNTIYF
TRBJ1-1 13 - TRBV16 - TGTGCCAGCAGCCCACAGGGGAACACTGAAGCTTTCTTT CASSPQGNTEAFF
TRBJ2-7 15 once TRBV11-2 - TGTGCCAGCACCGCCAGGGGCGCAAGCTCCTACGAGCAGTACTTC CASTARGASSYEQYF
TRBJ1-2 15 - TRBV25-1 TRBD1 TGTGCCAGCAGTGATAGAGGGACAGGGCTGGAGGGCTACACCTTC CASSDRGTGLEGYTF
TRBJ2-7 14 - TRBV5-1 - TGCGCCAGCAGCTTGGACCCTGGGCCCTACGAGCAGTACTTC CASSLDPGPYEQYF
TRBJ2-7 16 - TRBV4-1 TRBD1 TGCGCCAGCAGCCAAAGCGGGACAGGGGCCCCCTACGAGCAGTACTTC CASSQSGTGAPYEQYF
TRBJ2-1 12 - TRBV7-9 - TGTGCCAGTCAGGAGGGCGTTCATGAGCAGTTCTTC CASQEGVHEQFF
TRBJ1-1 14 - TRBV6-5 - TGTGCCAGCAGTCGAGACAGATTGAACACTGAAGCTTTCTTT CASSRDRLNTEAFF
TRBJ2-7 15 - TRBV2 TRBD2 TGTGCCAGCAGTGGGGGACTAGCGGGGGGCTACGAGCAGTACTTC CASSGGLAGGYEQYF
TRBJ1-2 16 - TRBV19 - TGTGCCAGTAGTACTCCCTCCGGGCCCCAGGGATACGGCTACACCTTC CASSTPSGPQGYGYTF
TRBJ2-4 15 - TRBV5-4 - TGTGCCAGCAGCCCGACCCCGACAGAGGAAAACATTCAGTACTTC CASSPTPTEENIQYF
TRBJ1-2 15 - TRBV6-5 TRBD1 TGTGCCAGCACCGCCGGGACAGGGGGCGTTCGTGGCTACACCTTC CASTAGTGGVRGYTF
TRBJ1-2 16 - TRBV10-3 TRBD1 TGTGCCATCAGTGAGTCGAAAGGGGACAGGGGGTATGGCTACACCTTC CAISESKGDRGYGYTF
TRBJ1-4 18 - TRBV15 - TGTGCCACCAGCAGAGATTTGTGGGAGACCGTGAGGAATGAAAAACTGTTTTTT CATSRDLWETVRNEKLFF
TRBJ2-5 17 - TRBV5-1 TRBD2 TGCGCCAGCAGCTCTAGCGGGGGGTCGAAGTACCAAGAGACCCAGTACTTC CASSSSGGSKYQETQYF
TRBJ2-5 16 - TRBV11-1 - TGTGCCAGCAGCCAGGCCGTCCAGGGACTCCAAGAGACCCAGTACTTC CASSQAVQGLQETQYF
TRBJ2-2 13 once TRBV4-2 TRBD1 TGTGCCAGCAGCCGAACAGGGGCCGGGGAGCTGTTTTTT CASSRTGAGELFF
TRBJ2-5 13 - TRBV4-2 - TGTGCCAGCAGCCGACACCAACAAGAGACCCAGTACTTC CASSRHQQETQYF
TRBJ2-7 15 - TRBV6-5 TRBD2 TGTGCCAGCAGATTGGGAACTAGCGGGGGCTACGAGCAGTACTTC CASRLGTSGGYEQYF
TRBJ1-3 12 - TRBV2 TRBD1 TGTGCCTTTACAGGGGAAGGAAACACCATATATTTT CAFTGEGNTIYF
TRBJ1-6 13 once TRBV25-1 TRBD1 TGTGCCAGCGCAGGACAGGACAATTCACCCCTCCACTTT CASAGQDNSPLHF
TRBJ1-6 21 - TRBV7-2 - TGTGCCAGCAGCTTAGCTCCCTCCGACAGGCCCGAAAGCTCCTATAATTCACCCCTCCACTTT CASSLAPSDRPESSYNSPLHF
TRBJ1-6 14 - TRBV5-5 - TGTGCCAGCAGCTTGGAACAGGGCGAGTCTCCCCTCCACTTT CASSLEQGESPLHF
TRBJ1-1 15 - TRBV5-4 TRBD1 TGTGCCAGCAGCTTATGGACAGGATGGAGCACTGAAGCTTTCTTT CASSLWTGWSTEAFF
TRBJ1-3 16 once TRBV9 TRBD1 TGTGCCAGCAGCGTAGATGCTGGGGGGACAGTACACACCATATATTTT CASSVDAGGTVHTIYF
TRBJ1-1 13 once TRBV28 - TGTGCCAGCAGTAAAACCCCAGACTCCGAAGCTTTCTTT CASSKTPDSEAFF
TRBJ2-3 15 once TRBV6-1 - TGTGCCAGCAGTGAAGGTCGGGGAGGCACAGATACGCAGTATTTT CASSEGRGGTDTQYF
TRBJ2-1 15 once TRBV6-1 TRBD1 TGTGCCAGCAGTGATTGGGACAGGGAAATAGATGAGCAGTTCTTC CASSDWDREIDEQFF
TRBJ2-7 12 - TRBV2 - TGTGCCAGCAGTGAACAGTCCTACGAGCAGTACTTC CASSEQSYEQYF
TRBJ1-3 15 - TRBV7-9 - TGTGCCAGCAGCGACACGACAGGTTCTGGAAACACCATATATTTT CASSDTTGSGNTIYF
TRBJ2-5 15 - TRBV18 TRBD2 TGTGCCAGCTCAACAGACCTAGCGGAAAAAGAGACCCAGTACTTC CASSTDLAEKETQYF
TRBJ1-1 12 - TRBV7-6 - TGTGCCAGCATACAGATGAACACTGAAGCTTTCTTT CASIQMNTEAFF
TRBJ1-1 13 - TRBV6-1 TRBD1 TGTGCCAGCAGTGAGACAGGGGGCGGCCCAGCTTTCTTT CASSETGGGPAFF
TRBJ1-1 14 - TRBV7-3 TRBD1 TGTGCCAGCAGCTCGGAGGGGGCCACAACTGAAGCTTTCTTT CASSSEGATTEAFF
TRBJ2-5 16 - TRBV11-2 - TGTGCCAGCAGCCCGACTGGCGGGGTTAGCCTAGAGACCCAGTACTTC CASSPTGGVSLETQYF
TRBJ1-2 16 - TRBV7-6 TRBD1 TGTGCCAGCAGCTTGCTTGCAGGGGGCCGTAACTATGGCTACACCTTC CASSLLAGGRNYGYTF
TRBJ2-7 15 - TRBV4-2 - TGTGCCAGCAGCCAAGGGCCGGGTAGCTCCTACGAGCAGTACTTC CASSQGPGSSYEQYF
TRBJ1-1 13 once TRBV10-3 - TGTGCCATCAGAATGGACACGAACACTGAAGCTTTCTTT CAIRMDTNTEAFF
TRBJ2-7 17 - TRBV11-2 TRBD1 TGTGCCAGCAGCTTATCACATCGGGTCACAGGGGGCTACGAGCAGTACTTC CASSLSHRVTGGYEQYF
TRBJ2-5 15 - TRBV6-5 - TGTGCCAGCAGATATGGATCGGGGTACCAAGAGACCCAGTACTTC CASRYGSGYQETQYF
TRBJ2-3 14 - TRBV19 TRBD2 TGTGCCAGTAGTCAAGCGGGGGGTCCCCATACGCAGTATTTT CASSQAGGPHTQYF
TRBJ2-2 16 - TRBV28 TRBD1 TGTGCCAGCAGTCTACCGGGACAGGCGGGCACCGGGGAGCTGTTTTTT CASSLPGQAGTGELFF
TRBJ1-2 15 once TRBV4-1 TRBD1 TGCGCCAGCAGCCATCTCCGGGACAGAGACTATGGCTACACCTTC CASSHLRDRDYGYTF